One and the same sample provided the 6 T cell receptor beta chains below, sequenced in a study of blood T cell repertoires in COVID-19. Repertoires were generated with immunoSEQ multiplex PCR, while TCRdb's copy carries only in-frame clones and drops some. The sample consists of 70,000 to 95,000 clones, around 86% of them appearing once. Sequencing used peripheral blood. The receptors were gathered from a human donor in a cohort sampled during active COVID-19.

The chain carries TRBV10-3 and TRBJ2-1; TRBD2 matches at 9 bases. Losses at the gene ends were 0 bases for V and 0 bases for J; bases not matched to a gene: 6. CDR1 and CDR2 from the germline V gene are ENHRY and SYGVKD. The CDR3 runs 18 residues. The CDR3 nucleotides read TGTGCCATCAGTGAGTCGGTTAGCGGGAGATACTCCTACAATGAGCAGTTCTTC. This sequence encodes CAISESVSGRYSYNEQFF.

The V gene is TRBV7-9, the J gene TRBJ1-5; tentatively, D is TRBD1 (5 bases). The V gene lost 4 bases and the J gene lost 10 bases, with 11 bases spanning the gap. In germline, CDR1 is SEHNR, CDR2 FQNEAQ (reference sequence). The CDR3 loop spans 12 amino acids. The CDR3 coding sequence is TGTGCCAGCAGCTCAGGGATCTCCCCCCAGCATTTT. Its translation: CASSSGISPQHF.

This chain joins TRBV7-3 and TRBJ1-1; D call uncertain. The CDR3 contains 16 residues. Deletions cut 1 base from V and 5 bases from J, with 17 bases between. Germline CDR1 reads SGHTA; CDR2 reads FQGTGA. CDR3 nucleotide sequence: TGTGCCAGCAGCTTAAACTTGAAGGGAGGAGGGACTGAAGCTTTCTTT. Protein: CASSLNLKGGGTEAFF.

The chain joins TRBV20-1 to TRBJ2-7, with 7 bases fitting TRBD2. Looked up from germline, CDR1 is DFQATT and CDR2 is SNEGSKA (reference sequence). The CDR3 is 11 amino acids. After removal of 7 bases from V and 4 bases from J, the junction contained 4 bases not matched to a gene. The CDR3 nucleotides are TGCAGTGGGGAGGGGAGGTACGAGCAGTACTTC. Translated, it gives CSGEGRYEQYF.

This sequence joins TRBV14 and TRBJ2-1; weak D call: TRBD2 (5 bases). Germline CDR1 SGHDN, CDR2 FVKESK. There are 17 residues in the CDR3. Trimming shortened V by 4 bases and J by 1 base, and 17 bases separated the two germline ends. The CDR3 DNA is TGTGCCAGCAGCCGAGCGGTGCCTAGTGAATCCTACAATGAGCAGTTCTTC. Its protein product is CASSRAVPSESYNEQFF.

The V call is TRBV7-8, the J call TRBJ1-1; a weak D match, TRBD1 (5 bases). The ends were cut back, 5 bases at V and 3 bases at J, with 7 bases in the middle. CDR1 and CDR2 from the germline V gene are SGHVS and FQNEAQ. CDR3 length: 12 amino acids. CDR3 DNA sequence: TGTGCCAGCAGCAAGGGGCACACTGAAGCTTTCTTT. As protein: CASSKGHTEAFF.